This T cell receptor beta chain was retrieved from a study of blood T cells in healthy people across ages. Broader study findings: The unsorted PBMCs prevented any conclusive comparison of naive versus antigen-experienced cells. Long-lived donors had more naive CD4+ cells and higher diversity than aged donors.

CDR1 is LGHDT and CDR2 is YNNKEL in the germline V gene (reference sequence). V dropped 3 bases and J dropped 0; count of bases not matched to a gene: 7. CDR3 length: 18 residues. A J-beta primer mix and a sample-barcoded 5' primer were used in a second PCR of about 7 to 12 cycles. With 12 random nucleotides, a template-switch adaptor tagged each individual cDNA molecule. TCRdb re-derived calls from the 5' RACE reads in MiXCR, one entry per CDR3 protein. The profile covers fewer than 800,000 distinct CDR3 sequences, with approximately 49% appearing a single time and 25% to 35% taken by the ten largest. This clonotype was counted between two and nine times. Its specificity is unknown.

Sequenced sample: blood. This receptor was obtained from an older woman in good health. This chain joins TRBV3-1 and TRBJ2-6; 8 nucleotides align to TRBD1. CDR3 amino acids: CASSQPGQVFSGANVLTF. In DNA, the CDR3 is TGTGCCAGCAGCCAGCCGGGACAGGTATTCTCTGGGGCCAACGTCCTGACTTTC.